The 11 T cell receptor beta chains below were found in one sample sequenced in a study of response to subunit inactivated influenza vaccine. TCRdb recomputed calls from the RT-PCR reads with MiXCR, one row per CDR3 protein. In the table there are about 620,000 distinct CDR3 sequences, around 11% of which are singletons. These data were also filed under a second study, of T cells expressing NK-cell markers. This second study says: Beta-chain TCR cDNA was generated via 5'RACE template switching with UMIs.

Sequenced material: PBMCs from blood, taken on the day of vaccination. These receptor sequences come from a man over 45 who received an inactivated influenza vaccine.

This clonotype was found many times. The chain employs TRBV7-2 and TRBJ2-2, with TRBD2 as a possible D gene (5 bases). Between the trimmed V and J ends, which lost 4 bases and 0 bases, there was a span of 12 bases. This CDR3 comprises 16 residues. CDR1 and CDR2 (germline): SGHTA, FQGNSA. CDR3 DNA: TGTGCCAGCAGCTCCCTCGGGGTAACGAACACCGGGGAGCTGTTTTTT. Translated: CASSSLGVTNTGELFF.

This clonotype was observed a few times. V is TRBV6-5 and J is TRBJ1-1; D gene unclear. The CDR3 runs 13 residues. Germline V gene sequence: CDR1 MNHEY, CDR2 SVGAGI. V was shortened by 2 bases and J by 5 bases, with 9 bases between the two germline ends. Written as DNA, the CDR3 is TGTGCCAGCAGTTACGGCCCACGGACTGAAGCTTTCTTT. It yields the protein CASSYGPRTEAFF.

This clonotype has just a few counts. This rearrangement joins TRBV10-3 to TRBJ1-1, with D possibly matching TRBD1 (6 bases). The CDR3 is 18 amino acids. V dropped 2 bases and J dropped 1 base, with 20 bases sitting between them. Germline CDR1 is ENHRY and CDR2 is SYGVKD. The CDR3 DNA is TGTGCCATCAGTGAGGCCCCAGGTAGGGGGGCCTCGAACACTGAAGCTTTCTTT. Its protein is CAISEAPGRGASNTEAFF.

This clonotype was seen a handful of times. The rearrangement links TRBV20-1 to TRBJ2-3; unclear D gene. The V end was cut by 1 base, the J end by 4 bases, with 6 bases between. CDR1 and CDR2 from the germline V gene are DFQATT and SNEGSKA (reference sequence). The CDR3 length is 12 residues. For the CDR3, the DNA is TGCAGTGCTAGAGCGGTCGCAGATACGCAGTATTTT. This gives the protein CSARAVADTQYF.

This clonotype was observed many times. The chain couples TRBV29-1 to TRBJ2-3; D unresolved. The CDR3 covers 12 residues. The germline gives CDR1 SQVTM, CDR2 ANQGSEA. The V end lost 3 bases, the J end lost 1 base, and 5 bases lay between the germline ends. In nucleotides, the CDR3 is TGCAGCGTTGAGGGCGGCACAGATACGCAGTATTTT. As protein: CSVEGGTDTQYF.

This clonotype was picked up many times. The CDR3, as DNA: TGTGCCAGCAGTTTCCAGGGGGATCAAGAGACCCAGTACTTC. It is translated as CASSFQGDQETQYF. This rearrangement joins TRBV27 to TRBJ2-5, with 7 positions matching TRBD1. The CDR3 loop spans 14 amino acids. With V trimmed by 3 bases and J by 2 bases, 3 bases remained unmatched. From germline, CDR1 is MNHEY and CDR2 SMNVEV (reference sequence).

The rearrangement joins TRBV7-9 to TRBJ2-5; D is perhaps TRBD2 (6 bases). Trimming shortened V by 4 bases and J by 2 bases, and 11 bases separated the two germline ends. The CDR3 is 14 residues long. CDR1 and CDR2 (germline): SEHNR, FQNEAQ (reference sequence). In nucleotides, the CDR3 is TGTGCCAGCAGCTATGGGACTTCACAAGAGACCCAGTACTTC. Residues: CASSYGTSQETQYF.

This chain links TRBV5-1 with TRBJ2-1; TRBD2 aligns across 10 bases. J gave up 4 bases and V 4 bases, and 11 bases lay outside the gene matches. CDR1 is SGHRS and CDR2 is YFSETQ in the germline V gene. This CDR3 is 17 amino acids long. The CDR3, as DNA: TGCGCCAGCAGCGCGGTGGCTAGCGGGGGCCAATACAATGAGCAGTTCTTC. Its protein product is CASSAVASGGQYNEQFF.

V is TRBV20-1 and J is TRBJ2-2; D remains unclear. The CDR3 covers 15 residues. V was pared by 3 bases and J by 5 bases, with 16 bases between. Germline CDR1 is DFQATT and CDR2 is SNEGSKA (reference sequence). CDR3 amino acids: CSASPLVSSTGELFF. The CDR3 DNA reads as TGCAGTGCTAGCCCCCTTGTGAGTTCGACCGGGGAGCTGTTTTTT.

This clonotype was counted at least ten times. The V gene is TRBV10-3, the J gene TRBJ2-7; 10 nucleotides line up with TRBD1. V lost 6 bases, J lost 4 bases, and 0 bases stayed unmatched. Germline CDR1 is ENHRY and CDR2 is SYGVKD. This CDR3 spans 12 amino acids. CDR3 bases: TGTGCCATCAGGGACAGGGGGTACGAGCAGTACTTC. Protein: CAIRDRGYEQYF.

This clonotype was counted a few times. The chain links TRBV6-2 or TRBV6-3 to TRBJ2-7; D may be TRBD2 (6 bases). The CDR3 has 13 residues. Trimming took off 7 bases at V and 6 bases at J, with 16 bases between the two ends. Germline V CDR1 and CDR2: MNHEY, SVGEGT. The CDR3, as DNA: TGTGCCAGCAACTTTGGAGGGGAGTCCGAGCAGTACTTC. Translated: CASNFGGESEQYF.